The 20 T cell receptor beta chains below all came from one sample that was sequenced in a study of blood T cell repertoires in COVID-19. Measured with immunoSEQ multiplex PCR; TCRdb has only the in-frame clones, and not every one. Of approximately 89,000 clones in the sample, 75% to 85% were seen once. The sample comprised peripheral blood. The receptors were sampled from a human donor in a cohort sampled during active COVID-19.

V and J are TRBV30 and TRBJ1-1, with a tentative D call TRBD1 (6 bases). Trimming removed 2 bases from V and 1 base from J, with 11 bases in between. The length of the CDR3 is 14 residues. Germline V gene data show CDR1 as GTSNPN and CDR2 as SVGIG (reference sequence). For the CDR3, the DNA is TGTGCCTGGAGTCTCGTGACAGGGAACACTGAAGCTTTCTTT. This translates into CAWSLVTGNTEAFF.

This sequence joins TRBV7-9 and TRBJ1-1; D is perhaps TRBD1 (6 bases). Deletions cut 2 bases from V and 8 bases from J, with 9 bases between. Germline V CDR1 and CDR2: SEHNR, FQNEAQ (reference sequence). The CDR3 loop spans 12 amino acids. The CDR3 loop reads CASSLPTGEAFF. The DNA for the CDR3 is TGTGCCAGCAGCTTACCCACAGGGGAAGCTTTCTTT.

The genes are TRBV28 and TRBJ2-5, with TRBD2 matching 7 bases. The CDR3 is 15 amino acids. The ends lost 1 base at V and 3 bases at J; junction bases unmatched: 5. The germline CDR1 and CDR2 sequences are MDHEN and SYDVKM. The CDR3 sequence: CASSLLGLAEETQYF. In DNA, the CDR3 is TGTGCCAGCAGTTTATTAGGGCTAGCGGAAGAGACCCAGTACTTC.

The rearrangement links TRBV7-9 to TRBJ2-1; D is possibly TRBD1 (5 bases). Germline assignment: CDR1 SEHNR and CDR2 FQNEAQ (reference sequence). This CDR3 is built from 11 residues. The V and J ends lost 6 bases and 8 bases respectively, with 8 bases between them. The CDR3 here is CASSPGYEQFF. CDR3 nucleotide sequence: TGTGCCAGCAGTCCAGGGTATGAGCAGTTCTTC. Looking up the rest from reference TRBV7-9 and TRBJ2-1 gives the full variable domain: DTGVSQNPRHKITKRGQNVTFRCDPISEHNRLYWYRQTLGQGPEFLTYFQNEAQLEKSRLLSDRFSAERPKGSFSTLEIQRTEQGDSAMYLCASSPGYEQFFGPGTRLTVL.

The chain uses TRBV5-1 and TRBJ1-1; D perhaps matches TRBD1 (6 bases). The CDR3 extends over 14 amino acids. Per the germline V gene, CDR1 is SGHRS and CDR2 is YFSETQ. Trimming left V 4 bases short and J 6 bases short, with 16 bases between. CDR3 DNA: TGCGCCAGCAGCGCTGGACAGCTTATGTCTGAAGCTTTCTTT. Protein sequence: CASSAGQLMSEAFF.

This chain joins TRBV27 and TRBJ1-2, with 10 positions matching TRBD1. CDR3 size: 17 residues. In germline, CDR1 is MNHEY, CDR2 SMNVEV (reference sequence). The V segment lost 4 bases and the J segment 4 bases; nucleotides outside the gene matches: 12. The CDR3 region is CASSSRDRGLMVYGYTF. The CDR3 DNA is TGTGCCAGCAGTTCCCGGGACAGGGGCCTTATGGTCTATGGCTACACCTTC.

The table lists this clone with a few counts. This rearrangement joins TRBV7-3 to TRBJ2-2; 9 bases line up with TRBD2. This CDR3 is 16 amino acids long. V shed 5 bases and J 5 bases; nucleotides not matched to a gene: 9. Per germline, CDR1 SGHTA and CDR2 FQGTGA. The CDR3 sequence: CASSPDSGRKTGELFF. CDR3 in DNA: TGTGCCAGCAGCCCGGATAGCGGGAGAAAGACCGGGGAGCTGTTTTTT.

The V call is TRBV5-1, the J call TRBJ2-7, with 15 bases matching TRBD2. With 0 bases clipped from V and 2 bases from J, the junction kept 9 bases outside the gene matches. The CDR3 is 19 amino acids. Germline loops: CDR1 SGHRS, CDR2 YFSETQ. CDR3 in DNA: TGCGCCAGCAGCTTGGCCTGGACTAGCGGGAGGGCCCTGGCCTACGAGCAGTACTTC. It codes for CASSLAWTSGRALAYEQYF.

The chain is built from TRBV28 and TRBJ1-2; no reliable D call. Deletions cut 6 bases from V and 7 bases from J, with 15 bases between. The CDR3 is 13 residues long. The germline V gene encodes CDR1 MDHEN and CDR2 SYDVKM. CDR3 loop: CASRAGGSGGYTF. Written as DNA, the CDR3 is TGTGCCAGCAGGGCGGGAGGGTCTGGTGGCTACACCTTC.

The rearrangement links TRBV30 to TRBJ2-1, with 9 nucleotides matching TRBD2. Germline V lookup: CDR1 GTSNPN, CDR2 SVGIG (reference sequence). V was clipped by 5 bases and J by 10 bases; unmatched bases: 6. There are 12 residues in the CDR3. DNA of the CDR3: TGTGCCTGGGGGACTAGCTACGGGGAGCAGTTCTTC. Protein: CAWGTSYGEQFF.

This clone was seen a few times. This chain connects TRBV11-1 to TRBJ2-7, with 7 positions matching TRBD2. This CDR3 is built from 12 residues. Germline V gene data show CDR1 as SGHAT and CDR2 as FQDESV (reference sequence). With V trimmed by 6 bases and J by 6 bases, 5 bases remained unmatched. This chain's CDR3 is CASRAGYTEQYF. CDR3 in DNA: TGTGCCAGCAGAGCGGGATATACCGAGCAGTACTTC.

The chain recombines TRBV19 with TRBJ2-5, with D possibly being TRBD1 (7 bases). In germline, CDR1 is LNHDA, CDR2 SQIVND (reference sequence). The CDR3 contains 16 residues. Between the trimmed V and J ends, which lost 3 bases and 1 base, there was a span of 15 bases. The DNA for the CDR3 is TGTGCCAGTAGTATCCAGCGGAGGGGGCCCCAAGAGACCCAGTACTTC. Translating it yields CASSIQRRGPQETQYF.

CDR3 region: CASSPSSVSYEQYF. The CDR3 nucleotides read TGTGCCAGCAGCCCAAGCTCCGTGTCCTACGAGCAGTACTTC. This chain joins TRBV7-8 and TRBJ2-7, with no clear D. The V gene's germline CDR1 is SGHVS and CDR2 FQNEAQ. The CDR3 is 14 amino acids. V shed 5 bases and J shed 1 base, with 12 bases lying between them.

The count of this clone is one. The chain employs TRBV7-8 and TRBJ1-1; TRBD1 might be the D (6 bases). This CDR3 has 13 amino acids. Between the trimmed V and J ends, which lost 4 bases and 1 base, there was a span of 7 bases. Per the germline V gene, CDR1 is SGHVS and CDR2 is FQNEAQ. The CDR3 loop is CASSSRGNTEAFF. In nucleotides, the CDR3 is TGTGCCAGCAGCTCCAGGGGGAACACTGAAGCTTTCTTT.

The chain uses TRBV30 and TRBJ1-1; D is uncertain. The CDR3 extends over 15 amino acids. V lost 2 bases and J lost 0, with 13 bases in between. Germline V lookup: CDR1 GTSNPN, CDR2 SVGIG (reference sequence). The CDR3 DNA reads TGTGCCTGGAGTCGGTCGCCGAGAATGAACACTGAAGCTTTCTTT. This translates into CAWSRSPRMNTEAFF.

The V gene is TRBV4-1, the J gene TRBJ1-1; 9 positions agree with TRBD1. J was trimmed by 5 bases and V by 5 bases; bases with no gene match: 12. Looked up from germline, CDR1 is MGHRA and CDR2 is YSYEKL. The CDR3 is made up of 16 amino acids. The CDR3 sequence is CASSAQGTGLETEAFF. The CDR3 DNA reads as TGCGCCAGCAGCGCCCAAGGGACAGGGTTAGAGACTGAAGCTTTCTTT.

The chain employs TRBV14 and TRBJ1-6; 8 bases map to TRBD1. V shed 4 bases and J 8 bases; nucleotides not matched to a gene: 1. The CDR3 runs to 13 residues. CDR1 is SGHDN and CDR2 is FVKESK in the germline V gene. CDR3 sequence (DNA): TGTGCCAGCAGCCCAGGGGGCTATTCACCCCTCCACTTT. Protein sequence: CASSPGGYSPLHF. Together with reference TRBV14 and TRBJ1-6, the CDR3 gives the full variable domain: EAGVTQFPSHSVIEKGQTVTLRCDPISGHDNLYWYRRVMGKEIKFLLHFVKESKQDESGMPNNRFLAERTGGTYSTLKVQPAELEDSGVYFCASSPGGYSPLHFGNGTRLTVT.

This chain connects TRBV3-1 (or the pseudogene TRBV3-2) to TRBJ1-2, with D tentatively TRBD1 (5 bases). From germline, CDR1 is LGHDT and CDR2 YNNKEL (reference sequence). The CDR3 is 13 amino acids. V was trimmed by 6 bases and J by 2 bases, leaving 10 bases between them. The CDR3 region is CASRPQGNYGYTF. The CDR3 region has the DNA TGTGCCAGCAGACCGCAGGGCAACTATGGCTACACCTTC.

The chain links TRBV6-2 or TRBV6-3 to TRBJ2-7, with 10 bases identical to TRBD2. The length of the CDR3 is 19 residues. Per the germline V gene, CDR1 is MNHEY and CDR2 is SVGEGT. V dropped 2 bases and J dropped 2; count of bases not matched to a gene: 15. The DNA for the CDR3 is TGTGCCAGCAGTTACGCGAGGTCTAGCGGGGGACCTCGGGCCTACGAGCAGTACTTC. Protein sequence: CASSYARSSGGPRAYEQYF.

The V and J genes are TRBV28 and TRBJ2-7; no definite D call. Germline loops: CDR1 MDHEN, CDR2 SYDVKM. This CDR3 is built from 13 residues. V was cut by 6 bases and J by 2 bases, with 11 bases left in between. The CDR3 sequence is CASRLGHTYEQYF. The CDR3 region has the DNA TGTGCCAGCAGGCTCGGTCATACCTACGAGCAGTACTTC. The whole variable domain, remainder taken from reference TRBV28 and TRBJ2-7, is DVKVTQSSRYLVKRTGEKVFLECVQDMDHENMFWYRQDPGLGLRLIYFSYDVKMKEKGDIPEGYSVSREKKERFSLILESASTNQTSMYLCASRLGHTYEQYFGPGTRLTVT.